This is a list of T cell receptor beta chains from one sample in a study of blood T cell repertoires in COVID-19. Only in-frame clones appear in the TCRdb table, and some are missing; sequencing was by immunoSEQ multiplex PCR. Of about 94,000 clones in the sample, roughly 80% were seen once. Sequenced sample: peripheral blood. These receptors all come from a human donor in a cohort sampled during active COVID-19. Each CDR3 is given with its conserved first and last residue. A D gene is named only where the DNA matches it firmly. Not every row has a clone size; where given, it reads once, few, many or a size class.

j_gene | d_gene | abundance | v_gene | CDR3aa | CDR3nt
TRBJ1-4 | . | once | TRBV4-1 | CASSQALSQALSGKLFF | TGCGCCAGCAGCCAAGCACTCAGTCAAGCGCTAAGTGGGAAACTGTTTTTT
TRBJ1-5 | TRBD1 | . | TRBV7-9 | CASSHDRVDQPQHF | TGTGCCAGCAGTCATGACAGGGTTGATCAGCCCCAGCATTTT
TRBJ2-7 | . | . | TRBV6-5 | CASSLDGTATYEQYF | TGTGCCAGCAGTTTAGACGGGACTGCCACCTACGAGCAGTACTTC
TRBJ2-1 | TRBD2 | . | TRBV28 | CASSSLAGGDEQFF | TGTGCCAGCAGCTCGTTGGCGGGAGGGGATGAGCAGTTCTTC
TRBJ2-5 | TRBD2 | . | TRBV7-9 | CASRIAGGGTQYF | TGTGCCAGCAGAATAGCGGGAGGGGGGACCCAGTACTTC
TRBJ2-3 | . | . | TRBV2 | CASSEKAASTDTQYF | TGTGCCAGCAGTGAAAAGGCGGCCAGCACAGATACGCAGTATTTT
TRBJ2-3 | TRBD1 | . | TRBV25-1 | CASSDSRQGRYTDTQYF | TGTGCCAGCAGTGACAGCCGACAGGGGCGATACACAGATACGCAGTATTTT
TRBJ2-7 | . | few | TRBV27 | CASSFGGGEYEQYF | TGTGCCAGCAGTTTTGGAGGAGGGGAATACGAGCAGTACTTC
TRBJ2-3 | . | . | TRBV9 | CASSLMSGLGQDTQYF | TGTGCCAGCAGCCTCATGAGTGGCCTTGGACAAGATACGCAGTATTTT
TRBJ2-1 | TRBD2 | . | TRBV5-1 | CASSTWASGFYNEQFF | TGCGCCAGCAGCACTTGGGCTAGCGGGTTCTACAATGAGCAGTTCTTC
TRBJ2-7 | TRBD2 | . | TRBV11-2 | CASSLISASGMGSYEQYF | TGTGCCAGCAGCTTAATATCGGCTAGCGGGATGGGTTCCTACGAGCAGTACTTC
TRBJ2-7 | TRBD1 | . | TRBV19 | CASSIGGTGSYEQYF | TGTGCCAGTAGTATAGGCGGGACAGGGTCCTACGAGCAGTACTTC
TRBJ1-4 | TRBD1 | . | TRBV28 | CASSQGDEKLFF | TGTGCCAGCAGCCAGGGGGATGAAAAACTGTTTTTT
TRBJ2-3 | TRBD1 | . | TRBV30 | CAWQTGGTDTQYF | TGTGCCTGGCAGACAGGGGGCACAGATACGCAGTATTTT
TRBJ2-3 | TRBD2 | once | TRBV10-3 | CAIRGLAGGPDTQYF | TGTGCCATCAGAGGACTAGCGGGAGGGCCGGATACGCAGTATTTT
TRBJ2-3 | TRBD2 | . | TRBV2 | CASTSAGLATDTQYF | TGTGCCAGCACCTCCGCTGGACTAGCCACAGATACGCAGTATTTT
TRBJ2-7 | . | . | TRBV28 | CASNLPGGNEQYF | TGTGCCAGCAACTTACCGGGCGGGAACGAGCAGTACTTC